This T cell receptor beta chain was observed in a study of shared clonotypes between healthy human individuals. Study overall: Per-donor plates numbered three CD4 naive, three CD4 memory, two CD8 naive and one CD8 memory.

Comments on this clone: The antigen remains undetermined. At the DNA level, this CDR3 is encoded by other sequences in the same sample as well.

Terminally differentiated effector memory CD45RA+ cells were excluded by CCR7 positive selection of CD45RO-negative cells. TCRdb's table, derived via immunoSEQ multiplex PCR, lists solely in-frame clones and lacks some. The table records about 2 million clones, approximately 94% of them present only once. Whole-study results and caveats: Four donors held about 4.6% of naive CD4 clonotypes in common.

The length of the CDR3 is 15 residues. J gave up 4 bases and V 3 bases, and 4 bases lay outside the gene matches. Germline values: CDR1 SGHDT, CDR2 YYEEEE. The sample consisted of naive CD8+ T cells sorted from blood. This chain joins TRBV5-6 and TRBJ2-1; 10 nucleotides align to TRBD2. This TCR came from a man between 18 and 35 years old in good health. CDR3 nucleotide sequence: TGTGCCAGCAGCTCGACTAGCGGGCGGTACAATGAGCAGTTCTTC. It encodes CASSSTSGRYNEQFF.